The 8 T cell receptor beta chains in this list originate from one sample, sequenced in a study of OX40 agonist ivuxolimab in advanced cancers. Clones were sequenced by immunoSEQ multiplex PCR, and TCRdb holds only the in-frame ones, with some missing. The sample lists about 77,000 clones, approximately 90% occurring once. The source was CD4+ or CD8+ T cells sorted from blood, collected in a trial of the OX40 agonist ivuxolimab. These receptors were taken from an adult with an advanced solid tumor such as melanoma, head and neck, liver or kidney cancer.

The chain employs TRBV9 and TRBJ1-1; 7 nucleotides agree with TRBD1. Germline V gene sequence: CDR1 SGDLS, CDR2 YYNGEE. The CDR3 totals 15 residues. Unmatched junction bases numbered 11, after V lost 4 bases and J lost 5 bases. The CDR3 DNA sequence: TGTGCCAGCAGCCCGCCGGGAGGGGGCTTTACTGAAGCTTTCTTT. As protein: CASSPPGGGFTEAFF.

This chain uses TRBV10-1 with TRBJ1-2; weak D call: TRBD1 (6 bases). V was cut by 7 bases and J by 6 bases, with 24 bases left in between. Germline loops: CDR1 WNHNN, CDR2 SYGVQD (reference sequence). The CDR3 totals 16 residues. The CDR3 bases are TGCGCCAGCACCATCCGATACCGGGACAAAAAAAATGGCTACACCTTC. It is translated as CASTIRYRDKKNGYTF.

The chain has TRBV28 and TRBJ2-7; TRBD2 agrees at 7 bases. The ends lost 6 bases at V and 3 bases at J; junction bases unmatched: 5. This CDR3 region has 13 residues. Germline values: CDR1 MDHEN, CDR2 SYDVKM. CDR3 sequence reads: CASSRAGLYEQYF. CDR3 DNA sequence: TGTGCCAGCAGCCGAGCGGGGCTCTACGAGCAGTACTTC. Based on the CDR3 plus reference TRBV28 and TRBJ2-7, the full variable domain is DVKVTQSSRYLVKRTGEKVFLECVQDMDHENMFWYRQDPGLGLRLIYFSYDVKMKEKGDIPEGYSVSREKKERFSLILESASTNQTSMYLCASSRAGLYEQYFGPGTRLTVT.

This clone was seen a handful of times. The chain couples TRBV19 to TRBJ1-2; 9 nucleotides agree with TRBD1. The J segment lost 2 bases and the V segment lost 9 bases, leaving 4 bases of the junction unmatched. The CDR3 extends over 13 amino acids. Germline V lookup: CDR1 LNHDA, CDR2 SQIVND (reference sequence). CDR3 protein: CASRTGENYGYTF. The CDR3 DNA reads as TGTGCCAGCAGGACAGGGGAAAACTATGGCTACACCTTC.

The chain links TRBV28 to TRBJ1-2; 7 nucleotides match TRBD1. The CDR3 has 13 amino acids. CDR1 and CDR2 from the germline V gene are MDHEN and SYDVKM. Unmatched junction bases numbered 7, after V lost 5 bases and J lost 7 bases. The CDR3 here is CASSVQGRVGYTF. The CDR3 nucleotides read TGTGCCAGCAGTGTACAGGGGAGAGTTGGCTACACCTTC.

On this clone itself: Compared with germline, one end of the junction differs, possibly owing to a read error. The V call is TRBV15, the J call TRBJ2-7; D is undetermined. The CDR3 loop spans 13 amino acids. Germline CDR1 is LNHNV and CDR2 is YYDKDF (reference sequence). The CDR3 DNA is TGTGCCACCAACAGAGATCTCAGGTCCGAGCAGTACTTC. Residues: CATNRDLRSEQYF.

The chain uses TRBV11-1 and TRBJ2-5, with 9 bases matching TRBD2. The V gene end was trimmed by 5 bases and the J gene end by 3 bases; junction bases not matched to a gene: 7. The CDR3 extends over 15 amino acids. Looked up from germline, CDR1 is SGHAT and CDR2 is FQDESV (reference sequence). CDR3 residues: CASSPGTSREETQYF. CDR3 nucleotides: TGTGCCAGCAGCCCTGGGACTAGCAGGGAAGAGACCCAGTACTTC.

J is TRBJ2-2 and V is TRBV7-9, with 13 bases fitting TRBD2. CDR1 and CDR2 (germline): SEHNR, FQNEAQ (reference sequence). J lost 0 bases, V lost 6 bases, and 1 base had no gene match. This CDR3 region has 16 residues. CDR3 residues: CASRGLAGSNTGELFF. In DNA form, the CDR3 reads TGTGCCAGCAGGGGACTAGCGGGATCGAACACCGGGGAGCTGTTTTTT.